This TCR beta chain emerged from a study of STAT3 mutations in large granular lymphocyte leukemia. Findings and caveats of the study: After therapy, about 35% of the 18 patients switched clonotypes, all new clones STAT3 wild type. Clonal expansion was inferred from other time points because no sample existed at each clone's first appearance. Every T-cell large granular lymphocyte leukemia patient had at least one immunodominant TCR beta clonotype. Differing intervals and regimens complicate linking therapy response to clone burden.

Average productive template count per sample was about 44,000. Data came from immunoSEQ multiplex PCR; TCRdb stores just in-frame clones and leaves some out. Here the sample spans about 6,000 clones, about 35% being singletons. This clone was observed a handful of times. Its specificity is not known. Germline-derived CDR1 and CDR2 are SGHVS and FNYEAQ. The ends lost 8 bases at V and 1 base at J; junction bases unmatched: 13. This CDR3 is 16 amino acids long. The chain couples TRBV7-6 to TRBJ2-7; 8 nucleotides agree with TRBD2. Sequences were obtained from peripheral blood mononuclear cells. This TCR derives from a woman aged 40 to 50 with T-cell large granular lymphocyte leukemia. Some clones in this sample may be carry-over from other donors' samples. CDR3 amino acids: CASAAGGGRPSYEQYF. The CDR3 DNA is TGTGCCAGCGCGGCGGGGGGCGGGAGGCCTTCCTACGAGCAGTACTTC.